This entry lists 22 T cell receptor beta chains sequenced from one sample in a study. Using its own MiXCR run on the 5' RACE reads, TCRdb lists one record per CDR3 protein. This table has around 9,700 distinct CDR3 sequences, about 15% appearing once. Tregs were sorted as CD4+CD25+CD127-/low cells. The sample comprised Tregs sorted from blood. The receptors were gathered from a female donor with breast cancer.

A few counts support this clonotype. This sequence may be a read error, since a much larger clone differs from it by one base. This chain connects TRBV7-2 to TRBJ2-7; 8 bases map to TRBD2. This CDR3 is 15 amino acids long. Trimming removed 5 bases from V and 2 bases from J; junction bases left unmatched: 8. Germline V gives CDR1 SGHTA, CDR2 FQGNSA. This CDR3 is CASSRPGLGTYEQYF. CDR3 in DNA: TGTGCCAGCAGCCGCCCGGGACTAGGGACCTACGAGCAGTACTTC.

By share of the sample, this clonotype is medium-sized. The V and J genes are TRBV5-5 and TRBJ1-4; 9 nucleotides match TRBD1. The CDR3 covers 13 residues. Germline V lookup: CDR1 SGHKS, CDR2 YYEKEE (reference sequence). With 4 bases clipped from V and 8 bases from J, the junction kept 3 bases outside the gene matches. As DNA, the CDR3 is TGTGCCAGCAGCGGGACAGGGAACGAAAAACTGTTTTTT. Amino acid sequence: CASSGTGNEKLFF.

About this clonotype itself: The junction departs from germline at one end; a sequencing error may be responsible. The chain combines TRBV11-2 with TRBJ1-6, with 7 bases fitting TRBD1. Germline values: CDR1 SGHAT, CDR2 FQNNGV. The CDR3 has 17 amino acids. The CDR3 here is CASSRPGGGSYNSPLRF. The CDR3 DNA is TGTGCCAGCAGCCGACCTGGAGGGGGCTCCTATAATTCACCCCTCCGCTTT.

On this clonotype itself: This may be a read error: a much more frequent sequence differs by one nucleotide. This CDR3 fails to terminate in the conserved phenylalanine or tryptophan, so it likely reflects a read error. The genes are TRBV29-1 and TRBJ1-2; 7 nucleotides align to TRBD1. Losses at the gene ends were 4 bases for V and 4 bases for J; bases not matched to a gene: 3. Looked up from germline, CDR1 is SQVTM and CDR2 is ANQGSEA. This CDR3 comprises 12 residues. The CDR3 here is CSVGQGVYGYTV. The CDR3 DNA reads TGCAGCGTTGGCCAGGGGGTCTATGGCTACACCGTC.

In its sample, this clonotype was seen many times. This chain joins TRBV4-1 and TRBJ1-2; D is perhaps TRBD1 (6 bases). The CDR3 is made up of 15 amino acids. Deletions cut 2 bases from V and 4 bases from J, with 14 bases between. CDR1 and CDR2 (germline): MGHRA, YSYEKL. The CDR3 DNA is TGCGCCAGCAGCCAAAGAGCCGGGGGGGCCTATGGCTACACCTTC. Translating it yields CASSQRAGGAYGYTF.

About this clonotype itself: A much larger clonotype is one base distant, so this may be a read error. The rearrangement uses TRBV4-1 and TRBJ2-3; D ambiguous. CDR1 and CDR2 (germline): MGHRA, YSYEKL. The CDR3 sequence is 13 residues long. CDR3 protein: CASRQGPGDTQYF. The CDR3 region has the DNA TGCGCCAGCCGCCAAGGCCCGGGAGATACGCAGTATTTT.

This clonotype is termed medium-sized (0.01 to 0.1%). The rearrangement joins TRBV5-6 to TRBJ1-1, with a weak D call TRBD1 (5 bases). With 4 bases removed from V and 5 bases from J, the gap between germline ends came to 15 bases. There are 14 residues in the CDR3. The V gene's germline CDR1 is SGHDT and CDR2 YYEEEE. CDR3 nucleotide sequence: TGTGCCAGCAGCCCTGGAGGGGTATTTACTGAAGCTTTCTTT. Residues: CASSPGGVFTEAFF.

A word on this clonotype: Just one base apart from a much larger clone, this may be a read error. This chain connects TRBV19 to TRBJ2-3, with D possibly being TRBD2 (5 bases). The germline V gene encodes CDR1 LNHDA and CDR2 SQIVND (reference sequence). V lost 7 bases to trimming and J lost 7 bases, with 12 bases between them. The CDR3 spans 12 residues. Here the CDR3 DNA reads TGTGCCAGTAACCCCCCGGGGAATACGCAGTATTTT. Encoded protein: CASNPPGNTQYF.

Note on this clonotype: A read error is possible here, since a much larger clone lies one base away. Written as DNA, the CDR3 is TGCGCCAGCAGACAAGGACGAACCTGGGAGACCCAGTACTTC. The encoded protein is CASRQGRTWETQYF. The chain is built from TRBV5-1 and TRBJ2-5, with unresolved D. V dropped 5 bases and J dropped 5 bases, with 16 bases sitting between them. The CDR3 covers 14 residues. Germline V gene sequence: CDR1 SGHRS, CDR2 YFSETQ.

This clonotype is termed medium-sized. V is TRBV6-5 and J is TRBJ2-3; unclear D gene. Germline CDR1 is MNHEY and CDR2 is SVGAGI. The CDR3 sequence is 17 residues long. V dropped 0 bases and J dropped 2 bases, with 15 bases sitting between them. The CDR3 nucleotides read TGTGCCAGCAGTTACTCGAATCGGGCAGCCGCCACAGATACGCAGTATTTT. Its translation is CASSYSNRAAATDTQYF.

To note about this clonotype: A much larger clone sits a single nucleotide away, making a read error possible. V usage is TRBV5-5 and J usage is TRBJ1-1, with D possibly TRBD1 on 5 matching bases. Trimming cost V 4 bases and J 3 bases, with 10 bases left between them. Germline assignment: CDR1 SGHKS and CDR2 YYEKEE (reference sequence). This CDR3 spans 13 amino acids. The DNA of the CDR3 is TGTGCCAGCAGCCCGGGGGGGGACACTGAAGCTTTCTTT. Its translation is CASSPGGDTEAFF.

V is TRBV2 and J is TRBJ2-2; D not certain. The V end was cut by 5 bases, the J end by 5 bases, with 12 bases between. The CDR3 totals 14 residues. Germline V CDR1 and CDR2: SNHLY, FYNNEI. The CDR3 DNA reads TGTGCCAGCAGTTTACAGTCGCGGACCGGGGAGCTGTTTTTT. It translates to CASSLQSRTGELFF.

About this clonotype: This may arise from a read error, as a much more abundant clone is one base away. V gene TRBV18 combines with J gene TRBJ1-5, with a possible D match to TRBD1 (5 bases). The CDR3 is 14 amino acids. Per the germline V gene, CDR1 is KGHSH and CDR2 is LQKENI. CDR3 amino acids: CAGSLGDGNQPQHF. The CDR3 DNA reads as TGTGCCGGCTCACTGGGGGACGGCAATCAGCCCCAGCATTTT.

This clonotype was seen many times. V and J are TRBV3-1 and TRBJ1-4; D is perhaps TRBD1 (5 bases). Looked up from germline, CDR1 is LGHDT and CDR2 is YNNKEL (reference sequence). The CDR3 contains 13 residues. V was clipped by 3 bases and J by 6 bases, with 8 bases between them. The CDR3 DNA sequence: TGTGCCAGCAGCCACAGGGCCTATGAAAAACTGTTTTTT. Translated, it gives CASSHRAYEKLFF.

The V call is TRBV29-1, the J call TRBJ2-3, with TRBD2 as a possible D gene (5 bases). Between the trimmed V and J ends, which lost 7 bases and 5 bases, there was a span of 16 bases. The CDR3 totals 13 residues. Germline V gives CDR1 SQVTM, CDR2 ANQGSEA. DNA for the CDR3: TGCAGCGCCGGAGGTGAAATACAAGATACGCAGTATTTT. It specifies CSAGGEIQDTQYF.

This clonotype has more than one count but fewer than ten. The chain recombines TRBV20-1 with TRBJ2-2, with D possibly being TRBD2 (6 bases). Germline V gene lookup returns CDR1 DFQATT and CDR2 SNEGSKA (reference sequence). The CDR3 spans 15 residues. Between the trimmed V and J ends, which lost 1 base and 2 bases, there was a span of 11 bases. The CDR3 DNA sequence: TGCAGTGCTAGAGGGGGGACTTCCAACACCGGGGAGCTGTTTTTT. Its translation: CSARGGTSNTGELFF.

This clonotype is categorized as medium-sized. The rearrangement joins TRBV5-4 to TRBJ2-5; TRBD2 aligns across 8 bases. The CDR3 consists of 16 residues. Looked up from germline, CDR1 is SGHNT and CDR2 is YYREEE (reference sequence). The J segment lost 5 bases and the V segment lost 0 bases, leaving 9 bases of the junction unmatched. CDR3 sequence (DNA): TGTGCCAGCAGCTTGGGGACTAGCATGGATGCGGAGACCCAGTACTTC. It specifies CASSLGTSMDAETQYF.

By sample share, this clonotype is medium-sized (0.01 to 0.1%). The gene calls are TRBV13 and TRBJ1-1; D is unclear. Germline V gives CDR1 PRHDT, CDR2 FYEKMQ (reference sequence). Trimming shortened V by 4 bases and J by 1 base, and 10 bases separated the two germline ends. CDR3 length: 14 amino acids. This chain's CDR3 is CASSSPSPNTEAFF. CDR3 bases: TGTGCCAGCAGCTCTCCAAGCCCGAACACTGAAGCTTTCTTT.

On this clonotype: The germline gene is not matched at one end of the junction; a read error may be the cause. This chain connects TRBV28 to TRBJ2-5; D unresolved. This CDR3 contains 13 residues. CDR1 and CDR2 from the germline V gene are MDHEN and SYDVKM. The CDR3 nucleotides read TGTGCTAGCAGAAACTCGGGCCAAGAGACCCGGTACTTC. This sequence encodes CASRNSGQETRYF.

This clonotype was detected many times. One junction end does not reproduce the germline sequence, and a read error may be involved. This chain joins TRBV19 and TRBJ1-2; no definite D call. CDR1 and CDR2 (germline): LNHDA, SQIVND (reference sequence). There are 15 residues in the CDR3. CDR3 bases: TGTGCCAGTAGTATAGATCCAGGCCCTAACTATGACTACACCTTC. Protein product: CASSIDPGPNYDYTF.

By its share, this clonotype is medium-sized. V usage is TRBV6-5 and J usage is TRBJ1-6; D ambiguous. This CDR3 comprises 13 residues. Germline assignment: CDR1 MNHEY and CDR2 SVGAGI. The ends were cut back, 0 bases at V and 5 bases at J, with 2 bases in the middle. CDR3 sequence (DNA): TGTGCCAGCAGTTACTCGAATAATTCACCCCTCCACTTT. Its protein product is CASSYSNNSPLHF.

Sample share makes this clonotype medium-sized. The chain joins TRBV6-2 or TRBV6-3 to TRBJ2-2; the D gene is possibly TRBD2 (5 bases). CDR3 length: 12 residues. Germline CDR1 reads MNHEY; CDR2 reads SVGEGT. V lost 10 bases and J 6 bases, leaving 12 bases between the germline ends. In DNA, the CDR3 is TGTGCCACCGCCGGCGGGCCCGGGGAGCTGTTTTTT. It translates to CATAGGPGELFF.